Each of the 32 T cell receptor beta chains below was sequenced from the same sample in a study of blood T cell repertoires in COVID-19 (TCRdb year 2020). Library preparation used the immunoSEQ multiplex PCR assay. What TCRdb holds here is the immuneACCESS table cut down to in-frame rearrangements. Part of the clones is not present; checked against another copy, under half of the missing clones reflect an unresolved V gene, and the others are unexplained. The sample table holds a few hundred thousand clones, of which around 85% were seen once. The top ten hold roughly 2.2% of the sample. Source material: PBMCs or T cells enriched from blood (not recorded which). Receptors originate from a man aged 30 to 45 who had recovered from COVID-19.

The rearrangement uses TRBV11-2 and TRBJ2-7; 9 bases fit TRBD2. V lost 1 base, J lost 3 bases, and 7 bases stayed unmatched. The CDR3 extends over 16 amino acids. Germline V gene sequence: CDR1 SGHAT, CDR2 FQNNGV. The CDR3 protein is CASSLGPAGGLYEQYF. As DNA, the CDR3 is TGTGCCAGCAGCTTAGGCCCAGCGGGGGGCCTCTACGAGCAGTACTTC.

V gene TRBV25-1 combines with J gene TRBJ1-4, with 10 nucleotides matching TRBD1. CDR1 and CDR2 (germline): MGHDK, SYGVNS. The CDR3 spans 15 residues. The V gene end was trimmed by 6 bases and the J gene end by 8 bases; junction bases not matched to a gene: 9. This CDR3 is CASSLSTGGREKLFF. The CDR3 region has the DNA TGTGCCAGCAGCCTCTCGACAGGGGGCCGGGAAAAACTGTTTTTT.

The gene calls are TRBV7-9 and TRBJ2-5; perhaps TRBD2 as D (5 bases). The CDR3 runs 15 residues. The germline V and J ends were trimmed by 5 bases and 1 base, with 14 bases remaining between them. In germline, CDR1 is SEHNR, CDR2 FQNEAQ (reference sequence). The CDR3 reads CASSTQKRIQETQYF. The DNA of the CDR3 is TGTGCCAGCAGCACACAAAAGCGGATCCAAGAGACCCAGTACTTC.

The chain links TRBV5-4 to TRBJ2-3; D might be TRBD1 (5 bases). Trimming took off 3 bases at V and 2 bases at J, with 19 bases between the two ends. This CDR3 region has 17 residues. Germline V lookup: CDR1 SGHNT, CDR2 YYREEE (reference sequence). CDR3 nucleotides: TGTGCCAGCAGCTGGGGCGCGTCCGGGCGAGTCACAGATACGCAGTATTTT. It is translated as CASSWGASGRVTDTQYF.

A few counts support this clone. The rearrangement joins TRBV29-1 to TRBJ1-1, with D perhaps TRBD1 (5 bases). Germline CDR1 is SQVTM and CDR2 is ANQGSEA. CDR3 length: 12 amino acids. V lost 3 bases and J 6 bases, leaving 11 bases between the germline ends. CDR3: CSVDRGSSEAFF. Written as DNA, the CDR3 is TGCAGCGTTGACCGGGGGAGTTCTGAAGCTTTCTTT. Drawing the rest from reference TRBV29-1 and TRBJ1-1, the complete variable domain is SAVISQKPSRDICQRGTSLTIQCQVDSQVTMMFWYRQQPGQSLTLIATANQGSEATYESGFVIDKFPISRPNLTFSTLTVSNMSPEDSSIYLCSVDRGSSEAFFGQGTRLTVV.

The chain carries TRBV5-8 and TRBJ2-5; no firm D call. This CDR3 contains 15 residues. V was cut by 6 bases and J by 5 bases, with 20 bases left in between. Germline V lookup: CDR1 SGHTS, CDR2 YDEGEE. The chain's CDR3 is CASTFPSGGGETQYF. In DNA, the CDR3 is TGTGCCAGCACCTTCCCCTCCGGCGGTGGGGAGACCCAGTACTTC. Drawing the rest from reference TRBV5-8 and TRBJ2-5, the complete variable domain is EAGVTQSPTHLIKTRGQQATLRCSPISGHTSVYWYQQALGLGLQFLLWYDEGEERNRGNFPPRFSGRQFPNYSSELNVNALELEDSALYLCASTFPSGGGETQYFGPGTRLLVL.

This chain connects TRBV5-1 to TRBJ1-1; 7 positions agree with TRBD1. CDR1 and CDR2 from the germline V gene are SGHRS and YFSETQ. The CDR3 is 14 amino acids. With 4 bases clipped from V and 7 bases from J, the junction kept 10 bases outside the gene matches. This CDR3 reads CASSLPGTENEAFF. DNA for the CDR3: TGCGCCAGCAGCCTACCCGGGACAGAGAATGAAGCTTTCTTT.

This clone was seen a single time. The rearrangement uses TRBV24-1 and TRBJ1-2; the D gene is possibly TRBD1 (5 bases). CDR1 is KGHDR, CDR2 SFDVKD, per germline. The V and J ends lost 4 bases and 7 bases respectively, with 12 bases between them. This CDR3 comprises 13 residues. The CDR3 DNA reads as TGTGCCACCAGTGACCCAGGGCGGGGTGGCTACACCTTC. Translated: CATSDPGRGGYTF.

This chain joins TRBV30 and TRBJ2-5; 7 bases fit TRBD1. The length of the CDR3 is 14 residues. V was pared by 2 bases and J by 1 base, with 4 bases of the junction left unmatched. Germline V CDR1 and CDR2: GTSNPN, SVGIG (reference sequence). CDR3 amino acids: CAWSPRDSQETQYF. The CDR3 DNA is TGTGCCTGGAGTCCTAGGGACAGCCAAGAGACCCAGTACTTC.

The chain has TRBV4-2 and TRBJ1-2, with no clear D. Per the germline V gene, CDR1 is LGHNA and CDR2 is YNFKEQ. The CDR3 is 15 residues long. Trimming removed 0 bases at V and 5 bases at J, with 13 bases between. The CDR3 nucleotides are TGTGCCAGCAGCCAAGATCACAACAGTGCTTATGGCTACACCTTC. This sequence encodes CASSQDHNSAYGYTF.

V is TRBV18 and J is TRBJ1-6, with unresolved D. V was pared by 2 bases and J by 8 bases, with 7 bases between. The CDR3 has 13 amino acids. The germline V gene has CDR1 KGHSH and CDR2 LQKENI. CDR3 DNA sequence: TGTGCCAGCTCACCATCCTCAGATTCACCCCTCCACTTT. Encoded protein: CASSPSSDSPLHF.

The rearrangement uses TRBV4-1 and TRBJ1-3, with unresolved D. V lost 1 base, J lost 4 bases, and 11 bases lay in between. CDR3 length: 15 residues. Germline CDR1 is MGHRA and CDR2 is YSYEKL. Here the CDR3 reads CASSQGHTRGNTIYF. The DNA for the CDR3 is TGCGCCAGCAGCCAAGGACATACCAGGGGAAACACCATATATTTT.

The V gene is TRBV13, the J gene TRBJ1-1, with TRBD1 as a possible D gene (6 bases). CDR3 length equals 19 residues. The V end lost 4 bases, the J end lost 3 bases, and 27 bases lay between the germline ends. CDR1 is PRHDT and CDR2 is FYEKMQ in the germline V gene (reference sequence). The CDR3 protein is CASSSPPLQGTLRDTEAFF. CDR3 DNA: TGTGCCAGCAGCTCCCCCCCGCTACAGGGAACCCTCCGGGACACTGAAGCTTTCTTT.

The chain combines TRBV11-2 with TRBJ2-7, with TRBD1 matching over 8 bases. The CDR3 length is 14 residues. The germline CDR1 and CDR2 sequences are SGHAT and FQNNGV. Unmatched junction bases numbered 7, after V lost 6 bases and J lost 3 bases. DNA of the CDR3: TGTGCCAGCAGTCCGACAGGGGCGATCTACGAGCAGTACTTC. This encodes CASSPTGAIYEQYF.

This clone appeared many times. The rearrangement links TRBV29-1 to TRBJ2-5; the match to TRBD2 covers 10 bases. V trimming: 1 base; J trimming: 2 bases; junction bases outside the gene matches: 4. This CDR3 spans 15 amino acids. In germline, CDR1 is SQVTM, CDR2 ANQGSEA. CDR3: CSVEGLAGAQETQYF. The CDR3, as DNA: TGCAGCGTTGAAGGTCTAGCGGGGGCGCAAGAGACCCAGTACTTC.

Turning to this clone: Other DNA sequences in the sample encode the same CDR3. This chain connects TRBV3-1 (or the pseudogene TRBV3-2) to TRBJ1-6; a possible D gene is TRBD1 (6 bases). V lost 1 base, J lost 7 bases, and 11 bases lay in between. The CDR3 is 15 amino acids. Germline values: CDR1 LGHDT, CDR2 YNNKEL (reference sequence). CDR3 in DNA: TGTGCCAGCAGCCAAGGAGGCCAGGGGAATTCACCCCTCCACTTT. Translated, it gives CASSQGGQGNSPLHF.

The chain recombines TRBV12-3 or TRBV12-4 with TRBJ2-5, with D unresolved. V lost 5 bases to trimming and J lost 5 bases, with 9 bases between them. The CDR3 has 12 amino acids. The CDR3 DNA sequence: TGTGCCAGCAGTCGAAACCGGGAGACCCAGTACTTC. It yields the protein CASSRNRETQYF.

This chain joins TRBV14 and TRBJ1-6; D not certain. This CDR3 is 13 amino acids long. Germline CDR1 is SGHDN and CDR2 is FVKESK. The V gene lost 4 bases and the J gene lost 7 bases, with 8 bases spanning the gap. The CDR3 reads CASSPSLNSPLHF. DNA of the CDR3: TGTGCCAGCAGCCCGTCCTTAAATTCACCCCTCCACTTT.

CDR3 residues: CASSSFGLSGGASYNEQFF. Written as DNA, the CDR3 is TGTGCCAGCAGTTCCTTCGGCCTCAGCGGGGGGGCCTCCTACAATGAGCAGTTCTTC. The chain links TRBV6-2 or TRBV6-3 to TRBJ2-1; 10 nucleotides line up with TRBD2. V shed 4 bases, J shed 0 bases, and the junction held 12 bases outside the gene matches. CDR1 MNHEY and CDR2 SVGEGT come from the germline V gene. The CDR3 totals 19 residues.

This chain connects TRBV14 to TRBJ1-1; no firm D call. V was trimmed by 2 bases and J by 0 bases, leaving 13 bases between them. Germline assignment: CDR1 SGHDN and CDR2 FVKESK. This CDR3 comprises 16 residues. CDR3 sequence (DNA): TGTGCCAGCAGCCAAAGTTTTGGCAGGCTGAACACTGAAGCTTTCTTT. It translates to CASSQSFGRLNTEAFF.

The chain employs TRBV5-6 and TRBJ2-7; TRBD2 might be the D (7 bases). Trimming pared 2 bases from V and 4 bases from J, leaving 13 bases between. Looked up from germline, CDR1 is SGHDT and CDR2 is YYEEEE. This CDR3 has 14 residues. DNA of the CDR3: TGTGCCAGCAGCTTAGGTAGGGGGGGATACGAGCAGTACTTC. Protein product: CASSLGRGGYEQYF.

J is TRBJ1-6 and V is TRBV30, with D hard to call. Trimming left V 1 base short and J 0 bases short, with 7 bases between. The CDR3 sequence is 15 residues long. Germline CDR1 GTSNPN, CDR2 SVGIG (reference sequence). In DNA, the CDR3 is TGTGCCTGGAGTGAACAGAGCTCCTATAATTCACCCCTCCACTTT. Translated: CAWSEQSSYNSPLHF.

The chain joins TRBV19 to TRBJ1-6; TRBD1 matches 8 bases. In germline, CDR1 is LNHDA, CDR2 SQIVND (reference sequence). CDR3 length equals 17 residues. J gave up 11 bases and V 2 bases, and 14 bases lay outside the gene matches. The CDR3 sequence: CASSIPRTRQGRPPLHF. DNA for the CDR3: TGTGCCAGTAGTATACCCCGAACCCGACAGGGGCGGCCACCCCTCCACTTT. The variable domain in full, completed from reference TRBV19 and TRBJ1-6, reads DGGITQSPKYLFRKEGQNVTLSCEQNLNHDAMYWYRQDPGQGLRLIYYSQIVNDFQKGDIAEGYSVSREKKESFPLTVTSAQKNPTAFYLCASSIPRTRQGRPPLHFGNGTRLTVT.

The chain combines TRBV12-2 with TRBJ1-2. TRBV12-2 is designated a pseudogene. The CDR3 totals 12 residues. Written as DNA, the CDR3 is TGTGCAAGTCGCTCCGCGAACTATGGCTACACCTTC. This encodes CASRSANYGYTF.

This sequence joins TRBV6-2 or TRBV6-3 and TRBJ1-1, with D possibly being TRBD1 (6 bases). Trimming removed 5 bases from V and 5 bases from J, with 21 bases in between. The CDR3 runs to 16 residues. CDR1 and CDR2 from the germline V gene are MNHEY and SVGEGT. CDR3 residues: CASSLAKVAGATEAFF. CDR3 DNA: TGTGCCAGCAGTCTCGCTAAGGTGGCGGGGGCGACTGAAGCTTTCTTT.

The chain is built from TRBV9 and TRBJ2-1; tentatively, D is TRBD2 (7 bases). CDR3 length equals 15 residues. Trimming removed 2 bases at V and 5 bases at J, with 14 bases between. The germline gives CDR1 SGDLS, CDR2 YYNGEE. In DNA form, the CDR3 reads TGTGCCAGCAGCGTCATAGGGGGGGCCCACAATGAGCAGTTCTTC. This gives the protein CASSVIGGAHNEQFF.

The V and J genes are TRBV16 and TRBJ2-2, with D perhaps TRBD1 (6 bases). Trimming removed 1 base at V and 7 bases at J, with 13 bases between. The germline V gene has CDR1 KGHSY and CDR2 FQNENV. The length of the CDR3 is 15 residues. The DNA for the CDR3 is TGTGCCAGCAGCCAATATAAACAGGACAGCGGGGAGCTGTTTTTT. Translated: CASSQYKQDSGELFF.

J is TRBJ2-1 and V is TRBV2, with D maybe TRBD2 (6 bases). In germline, CDR1 is SNHLY, CDR2 FYNNEI. This CDR3 is 13 amino acids long. V lost 7 bases and J 5 bases, leaving 12 bases between the germline ends. The CDR3 loop is CASNQDYNNEQFF. CDR3 sequence (DNA): TGTGCCAGCAACCAGGACTATAACAATGAGCAGTTCTTC.

This clone occurred a few times. J is TRBJ2-1 and V is TRBV5-4; 10 nucleotides align to TRBD2. The V segment lost 1 base and the J segment 5 bases; nucleotides outside the gene matches: 9. The CDR3 consists of 17 residues. From germline, CDR1 is SGHNT and CDR2 YYREEE (reference sequence). The CDR3 loop is CASSLRSSGGGHNEQFF. The CDR3 coding sequence is TGTGCCAGCAGCTTGCGGTCTAGCGGGGGTGGGCACAATGAGCAGTTCTTC.

The V and J genes are TRBV6-5 and TRBJ1-6; D gene uncertain. Germline assignment: CDR1 MNHEY and CDR2 SVGAGI. Trimming removed 7 bases from V and 3 bases from J, with 7 bases in between. The CDR3 is 13 residues long. CDR3 in DNA: TGTGCCAGCAAGGAGGTCTATAATTCACCCCTCCACTTT. This translates into CASKEVYNSPLHF.

The chain combines TRBV11-3 with TRBJ1-2, with 7 bases matching TRBD1. The germline V gene has CDR1 SGHNT and CDR2 YENEEA. This CDR3 spans 18 amino acids. V shed 5 bases, J shed 4 bases, and the junction held 19 bases outside the gene matches. CDR3 DNA: TGTGCCAGCAGCCCGCAAGGGGGGTACAGGGGTAGTGGCTATGGCTACACCTTC. Its protein is CASSPQGGYRGSGYGYTF.

V and J are TRBV5-1 and TRBJ1-1; tentative D call: TRBD1 (5 bases). This CDR3 has 14 residues. V gave up 1 base and J gave up 4 bases, with 11 bases separating them. Looked up from germline, CDR1 is SGHRS and CDR2 is YFSETQ. The CDR3 region is CASSLRFGGTEAFF. CDR3 in DNA: TGCGCCAGCAGCTTGAGGTTCGGGGGCACTGAAGCTTTCTTT. Complete variable domain (other parts from reference TRBV5-1 and TRBJ1-1): KAGVTQTPRYLIKTRGQQVTLSCSPISGHRSVSWYQQTPGQGLQFLFEYFSETQRNKGNFPGRFSGRQFSNSRSEMNVSTLELGDSALYLCASSLRFGGTEAFFGQGTRLTVV.